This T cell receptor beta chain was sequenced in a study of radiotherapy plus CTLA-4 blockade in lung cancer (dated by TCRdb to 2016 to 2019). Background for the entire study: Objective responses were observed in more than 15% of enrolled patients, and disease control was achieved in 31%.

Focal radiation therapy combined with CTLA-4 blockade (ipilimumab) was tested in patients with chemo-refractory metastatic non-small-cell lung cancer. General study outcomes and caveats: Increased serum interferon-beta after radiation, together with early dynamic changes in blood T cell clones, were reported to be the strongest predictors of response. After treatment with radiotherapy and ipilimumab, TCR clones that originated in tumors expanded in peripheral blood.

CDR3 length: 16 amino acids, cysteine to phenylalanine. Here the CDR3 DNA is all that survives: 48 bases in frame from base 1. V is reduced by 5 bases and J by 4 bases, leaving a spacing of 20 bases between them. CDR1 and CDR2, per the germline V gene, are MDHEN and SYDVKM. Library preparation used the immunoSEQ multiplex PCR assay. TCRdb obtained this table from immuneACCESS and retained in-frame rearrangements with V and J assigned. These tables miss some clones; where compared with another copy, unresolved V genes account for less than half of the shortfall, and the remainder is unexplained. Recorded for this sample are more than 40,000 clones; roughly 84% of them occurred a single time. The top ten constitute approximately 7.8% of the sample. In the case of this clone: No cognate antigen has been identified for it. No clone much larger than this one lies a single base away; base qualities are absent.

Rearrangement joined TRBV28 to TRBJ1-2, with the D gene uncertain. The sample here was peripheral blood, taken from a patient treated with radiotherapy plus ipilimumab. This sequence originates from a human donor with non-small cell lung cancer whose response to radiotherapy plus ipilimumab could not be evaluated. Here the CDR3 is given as CASSTHPGRSGYGYTF. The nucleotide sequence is TGTGCCAGCAGTACCCACCCCGGGCGAAGCGGCTATGGCTACACCTTC.